This entry lists 20 T cell receptor beta chains sequenced from one sample in a study of T-cell reconstitution after alpha-beta-depleted transplantation in children. The library targeted TCRbeta and was prepared with unique molecular identifiers. TCRdb passed the PCR reads through MiXCR, listing each CDR3 protein once. The repertoire holds more than 550,000 distinct CDR3 sequences, with roughly a tenth as singletons. Sequencing was performed on PBMCs from the stem cell graft donor, taken from the stem cell graft. These receptors all stem from a human donor who donated a stem cell graft to a child with acute myeloid leukemia.

This clonotype was picked up many times. The rearrangement uses TRBV7-2 and TRBJ1-5; D uncertain. The CDR3 spans 13 residues. The germline V gene encodes CDR1 SGHTA and CDR2 FQGNSA. Trimming took off 7 bases at V and 5 bases at J, with 12 bases between the two ends. As DNA, the CDR3 is TGTGCCAGCAAGGGCTCGGGTTATCAGCCCCAGCATTTT. It is translated as CASKGSGYQPQHF.

This clonotype was detected only a few times. The chain couples TRBV5-1 to TRBJ2-3; tentative D call: TRBD1 (6 bases). This CDR3 is built from 17 residues. Per germline, CDR1 SGHRS and CDR2 YFSETQ. V was cut by 4 bases and J by 0 bases, with 18 bases left in between. CDR3 bases: TGCGCCAGCAGCACCCTTACAGGGAAGGGAAGCACAGATACGCAGTATTTT. Amino acid sequence: CASSTLTGKGSTDTQYF. Based on the CDR3 plus reference TRBV5-1 and TRBJ2-3, the full variable domain is KAGVTQTPRYLIKTRGQQVTLSCSPISGHRSVSWYQQTPGQGLQFLFEYFSETQRNKGNFPGRFSGRQFSNSRSEMNVSTLELGDSALYLCASSTLTGKGSTDTQYFGPGTRLTVL.

This chain connects TRBV4-2 to TRBJ1-1; D not resolved. The germline CDR1 and CDR2 sequences are LGHNA and YNFKEQ. Trimming took 0 bases from V and 0 from J, leaving 17 bases between them. The CDR3 has 18 residues. CDR3: CASSQELGTDFMNTEAFF. The DNA of the CDR3 is TGTGCCAGCAGCCAAGAATTGGGCACGGATTTCATGAACACTGAAGCTTTCTTT.

This clonotype showed up just a few times. The chain uses TRBV29-1 and TRBJ2-7; D is uncertain. Trimming removed 5 bases from V and 4 bases from J, with 9 bases in between. The CDR3 consists of 11 residues. CDR1 is SQVTM, CDR2 ANQGSEA, per germline. CDR3 in amino acids: CSVRTEYEQYF. The DNA for the CDR3 is TGCAGCGTTCGTACCGAATACGAGCAGTACTTC.

The table lists this clonotype with a few counts. The rearrangement joins TRBV5-6 to TRBJ1-4; possible D gene TRBD1, 6 bases. The CDR3 sequence is 14 residues long. From germline, CDR1 is SGHDT and CDR2 YYEEEE. The V and J ends lost 2 bases and 5 bases respectively, with 10 bases between them. The chain's CDR3 is CASSFFQGNEKLFF. In nucleotides, the CDR3 is TGTGCCAGCAGCTTTTTCCAGGGGAATGAAAAACTGTTTTTT.

This rearrangement joins TRBV7-2 to TRBJ2-5, with no clear D. Germline CDR1 and CDR2: SGHTA and FQGNSA. The V and J ends lost 4 bases and 2 bases respectively, with 14 bases between them. The CDR3 extends over 15 amino acids. This chain's CDR3 is CASSSATVIQETQYF. CDR3 sequence (DNA): TGTGCCAGCAGCTCGGCAACAGTAATTCAAGAGACCCAGTACTTC.

This clonotype appeared a few times. The chain joins TRBV28 to TRBJ2-5; D might be TRBD2 (5 bases). Germline V gene lookup returns CDR1 MDHEN and CDR2 SYDVKM. With 10 bases removed from V and 7 bases from J, the gap between germline ends came to 19 bases. This CDR3 spans 13 amino acids. As DNA, the CDR3 is TGTGCCACACAACCCCCCGGACGGGGGACCCAGTACTTC. As protein: CATQPPGRGTQYF.

This chain joins TRBV7-8 and TRBJ2-7, with D unresolved. The ends were cut back, 1 base at V and 3 bases at J, with 22 bases in the middle. Germline lookup yields CDR1 SGHVS and CDR2 FQNEAQ. The CDR3 extends over 18 amino acids. Here the CDR3 reads CASSLGRTNSPPYYEQYF. The CDR3 bases are TGTGCCAGCAGCTTAGGTCGGACGAACTCACCCCCCTACTACGAGCAGTACTTC. The complete variable domain, with remaining parts taken from reference TRBV7-8 and TRBJ2-7, reads GAGVSQSPRYKVAKRGQDVALRCDPISGHVSLFWYQQALGQGPEFLTYFQNEAQLDKSGLPSDRFFAERPEGSVSTLKIQRTQQEDSAVYLCASSLGRTNSPPYYEQYFGPGTRLTVT.

The V and J genes are TRBV3-1 and TRBJ2-1, with TRBD2 identical over 10 bases. The CDR3 sequence is 18 residues long. Germline-derived CDR1 and CDR2 are LGHDT and YNNKEL (reference sequence). V trimming: 0 bases; J trimming: 4 bases; junction bases outside the gene matches: 9. In DNA form, the CDR3 reads TGTGCCAGCAGCCAAGATGAAGTAGCGGGAGGCCGGTACAATGAGCAGTTCTTC. It encodes CASSQDEVAGGRYNEQFF.

Only a few counts were recorded for this clonotype. V gene TRBV12-3 or TRBV12-4 combines with J gene TRBJ1-2; 9 bases are shared with TRBD1. This CDR3 has 16 residues. Trimming cost V 2 bases and J 8 bases; bases outside gene matches: 12. The CDR3 region is CASSLFSRWTGEGYTF. CDR3 nucleotides: TGTGCCAGCAGTTTATTTTCTCGTTGGACAGGGGAAGGCTACACCTTC.

This clonotype occurred many times. This chain joins TRBV24-1 and TRBJ2-3, with D possibly matching TRBD1 (5 bases). Germline V lookup: CDR1 KGHDR, CDR2 SFDVKD. The CDR3 has 14 residues. V lost 1 base and J lost 3, with 7 bases in between. The CDR3 is CATSDFGATDTQYF. CDR3 DNA: TGTGCCACCAGTGATTTTGGGGCTACAGATACGCAGTATTTT.

This clonotype was found a few times. CDR3 residues: CSASTGWENEQFF. The CDR3, as DNA: TGCAGTGCTAGTACAGGATGGGAGAATGAGCAGTTCTTC. V usage is TRBV20-1 and J usage is TRBJ2-1, with D possibly being TRBD1 or TRBD2 (5 bases each). In germline, CDR1 is DFQATT, CDR2 SNEGSKA (reference sequence). CDR3 length equals 13 residues. Deletions cut 3 bases from V and 7 bases from J, with 13 bases between.

The rearrangement uses TRBV6-2 or TRBV6-3 and TRBJ2-5; tentative D call: TRBD2 (6 bases). Germline loops: CDR1 MNHEY, CDR2 SVGEGT. Trimming removed 6 bases at V and 0 bases at J, with 23 bases between. The CDR3 extends over 18 amino acids. CDR3 amino acids: CASREGPRLAPDQETQYF. The CDR3 DNA follows: TGTGCCAGCAGAGAAGGTCCCCGCCTAGCGCCGGACCAAGAGACCCAGTACTTC.

This clonotype has at least ten counts. The chain uses TRBV29-1 and TRBJ2-5; D tentatively reads TRBD1 or TRBD2 (5 bases each). Trimming took 5 bases from V and 1 from J, leaving 14 bases between them. This CDR3 comprises 14 residues. Germline V gene sequence: CDR1 SQVTM, CDR2 ANQGSEA. CDR3 sequence reads: CSVIKGTSQETQYF. DNA for the CDR3: TGCAGCGTTATAAAAGGGACCTCCCAAGAGACCCAGTACTTC.

About this clonotype: A much larger clone lies a single base off, so this may be a read error. V gene TRBV6-1 combines with J gene TRBJ2-5; D is perhaps TRBD2 (5 bases). The germline gives CDR1 MNHNS, CDR2 SASEGT. CDR3 length: 13 amino acids. The DNA for the CDR3 is TGTGCCAGCAGCTCTGGACTGGCAGAGACCCAGTGCTTC. Protein sequence: CASSSGLAETQCF.

The V call is TRBV3-1, the J call TRBJ2-7; 10 bases fit TRBD1. The germline gives CDR1 LGHDT, CDR2 YNNKEL (reference sequence). CDR3 length: 16 residues. V lost 5 bases, J lost 2 bases, and 9 bases stayed unmatched. CDR3 in amino acids: CASSFPLGQGAYEQYF. CDR3 in DNA: TGTGCCAGCAGCTTTCCCTTAGGACAGGGGGCCTACGAGCAGTACTTC.

The sample holds a few counts of this clonotype. The chain recombines TRBV7-9 with TRBJ2-3; 7 nucleotides agree with TRBD2. CDR1 and CDR2 from the germline V gene are SEHNR and FQNEAQ (reference sequence). The CDR3 consists of 14 residues. J gave up 4 bases and V 2 bases, and 3 bases lay outside the gene matches. The CDR3 bases are TGTGCCAGCAGCTTACCGACTAGCCCAGATACGCAGTATTTT. Its protein is CASSLPTSPDTQYF.

This clonotype was observed many times. The CDR3 nucleotides read TGCGGTGGGGTGAACACTGAAGCTTTCTTT. Encoded protein: CGGVNTEAFF. V is TRBV29-1 and J is TRBJ1-1; no definite D call. The CDR3 length is 10 residues. The germline V gene has CDR1 SQVTM and CDR2 ANQGSEA.

This clonotype was found a few times. Here the CDR3 DNA reads TGCGCCAGCAGCCTGGGTGGTAGCGAACCCTACGAGCAGTACTTC. Its translation: CASSLGGSEPYEQYF. The chain carries TRBV5-1 and TRBJ2-7; tentatively, D is TRBD2 (5 bases). CDR1 SGHRS and CDR2 YFSETQ come from the germline V gene. V was pared by 4 bases and J by 2 bases, with 16 bases between. The CDR3 loop spans 15 amino acids.

A few counts support this clonotype. V is TRBV5-1 and J is TRBJ2-7; TRBD2 agrees at 9 bases. V dropped 0 bases and J dropped 2; count of bases not matched to a gene: 9. The CDR3 spans 17 residues. The germline V gene has CDR1 SGHRS and CDR2 YFSETQ. CDR3 coding DNA: TGCGCCAGCAGCTTGGACGGGAGCGGGAGGTTCCCCTACGAGCAGTACTTC. This translates into CASSLDGSGRFPYEQYF.